The subject of this entry is one T cell receptor (beta chain). The source of the sample is a study of blood T cell repertoires in COVID-19. Study context: Whether acute or convalescent, the COVID-19 samples came from the United States, Italy and Spain. PBMCs, B-cell-depleted T cells, or T cells were the source of the cDNA or gDNA that made up the material.

CDR3 length: 16 amino acids. Authors' methods: Estimates of nucleated cell counts were drawn from the amplification of reference gene primers. Profiled with immunoSEQ multiplex PCR; TCRdb holds only in-frame clones, not every one. V, J and clone size derive from that table, while D and trimming were established from the DNA sequence. The table includes 35,000 to 50,000 clones, about 90% detected once. The source of this sequence is a woman aged 40 to 49 with acute or convalescent COVID-19. The chain joins TRBV21-1 to TRBJ2-1; whether TRBD2, the table's D call, matches the DNA was not checked. TRBV21-1 is given as a pseudogene. Material for sequencing was peripheral blood. This CDR3 reads CASSNRQAGGPHEQFF. The DNA of the CDR3 is TGTGCCAGCAGCAATCGCCAAGCGGGAGGGCCCCATGAGCAGTTCTTC.